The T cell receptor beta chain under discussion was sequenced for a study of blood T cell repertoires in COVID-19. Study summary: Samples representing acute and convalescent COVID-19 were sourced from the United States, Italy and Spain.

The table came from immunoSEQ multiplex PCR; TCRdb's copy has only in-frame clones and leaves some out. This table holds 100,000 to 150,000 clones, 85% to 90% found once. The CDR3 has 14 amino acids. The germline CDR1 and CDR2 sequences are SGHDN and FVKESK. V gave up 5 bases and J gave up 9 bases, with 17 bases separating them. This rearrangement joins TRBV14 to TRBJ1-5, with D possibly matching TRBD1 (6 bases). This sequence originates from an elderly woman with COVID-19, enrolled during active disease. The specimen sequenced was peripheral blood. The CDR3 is CASSYGQLPGPQHF. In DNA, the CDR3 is TGTGCCAGCAGCTACGGACAGCTTCCTGGGCCCCAGCATTTT.